Reported below is one T cell receptor (beta chain). Its antigen is not known. The data originate from a study of T cell responses to AZD1222 COVID-19 vaccine. Overall study findings and caveats: Repertoires were collected only later (after the peak T cell response had occurred).

Germline-derived CDR1 and CDR2 are SQVTM and ANQGSEA. This CDR3 is 13 amino acids long. Trimming shortened V by 6 bases and J by 0 bases, and 11 bases separated the two germline ends. Generated by immunoSEQ multiplex PCR, the TCRdb table keeps only in-frame clones and is missing some. The sample includes about 110,000 clones, 88% of them seen just once. The chain carries TRBV29-1 and TRBJ2-5, with D possibly matching TRBD1 (5 bases). This specimen was peripheral blood, taken on day 0 of AZD1222 vaccination. This TCR derives from an adult in good health. CDR3 DNA: TGCAGCGTCGGACGACAGTACCAAGAGACCCAGTACTTC. Its protein product is CSVGRQYQETQYF.